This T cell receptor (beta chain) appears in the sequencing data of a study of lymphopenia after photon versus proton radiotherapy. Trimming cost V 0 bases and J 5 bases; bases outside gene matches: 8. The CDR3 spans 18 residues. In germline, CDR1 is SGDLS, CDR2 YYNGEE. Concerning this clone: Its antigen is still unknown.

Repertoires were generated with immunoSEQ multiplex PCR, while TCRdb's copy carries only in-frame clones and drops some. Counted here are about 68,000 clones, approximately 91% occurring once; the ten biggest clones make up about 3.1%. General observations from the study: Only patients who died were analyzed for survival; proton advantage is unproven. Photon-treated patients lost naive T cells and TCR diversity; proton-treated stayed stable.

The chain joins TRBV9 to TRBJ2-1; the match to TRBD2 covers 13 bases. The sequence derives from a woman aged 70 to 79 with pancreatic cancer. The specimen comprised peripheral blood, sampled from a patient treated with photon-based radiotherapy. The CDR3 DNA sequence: TGTGCCAGCAGCGTAGAGGGACTAGCGGGACAATCCCACAATGAGCAGTTCTTC. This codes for CASSVEGLAGQSHNEQFF.